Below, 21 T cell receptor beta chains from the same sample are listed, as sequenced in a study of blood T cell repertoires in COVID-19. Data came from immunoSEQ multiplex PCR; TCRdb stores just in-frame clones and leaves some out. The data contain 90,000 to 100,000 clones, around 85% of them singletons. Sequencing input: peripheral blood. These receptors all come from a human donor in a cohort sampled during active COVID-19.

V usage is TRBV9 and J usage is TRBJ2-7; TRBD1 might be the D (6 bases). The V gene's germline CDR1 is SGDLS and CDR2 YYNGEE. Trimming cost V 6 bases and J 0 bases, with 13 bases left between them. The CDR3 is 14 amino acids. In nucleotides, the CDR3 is TGTGCCAGCACCCCCGGACAGTACTCCTACGAGCAGTACTTC. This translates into CASTPGQYSYEQYF.

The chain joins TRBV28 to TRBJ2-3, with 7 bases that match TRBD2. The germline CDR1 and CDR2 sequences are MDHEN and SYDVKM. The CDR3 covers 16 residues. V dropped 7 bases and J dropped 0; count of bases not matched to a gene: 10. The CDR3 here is CASINPGGSSTDTQYF. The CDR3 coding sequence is TGTGCCAGCATCAACCCCGGGGGGTCTAGCACAGATACGCAGTATTTT.

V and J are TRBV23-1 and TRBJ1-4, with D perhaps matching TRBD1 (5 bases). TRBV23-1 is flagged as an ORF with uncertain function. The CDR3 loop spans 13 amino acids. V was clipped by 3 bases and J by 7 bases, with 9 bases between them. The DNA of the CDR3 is TGCGCCAGCAGTCACAGGGTAGGTGAAAAACTGTTTTTT. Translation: CASSHRVGEKLFF.

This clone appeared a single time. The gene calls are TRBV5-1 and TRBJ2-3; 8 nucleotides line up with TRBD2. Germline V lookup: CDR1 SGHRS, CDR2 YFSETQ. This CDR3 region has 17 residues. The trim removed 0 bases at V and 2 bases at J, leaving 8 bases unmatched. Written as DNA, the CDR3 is TGCGCCAGCAGCTTGGCGACCTCGGGGGGGGTCACAGATACGCAGTATTTT. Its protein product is CASSLATSGGVTDTQYF. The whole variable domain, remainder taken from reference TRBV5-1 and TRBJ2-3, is KAGVTQTPRYLIKTRGQQVTLSCSPISGHRSVSWYQQTPGQGLQFLFEYFSETQRNKGNFPGRFSGRQFSNSRSEMNVSTLELGDSALYLCASSLATSGGVTDTQYFGPGTRLTVL.

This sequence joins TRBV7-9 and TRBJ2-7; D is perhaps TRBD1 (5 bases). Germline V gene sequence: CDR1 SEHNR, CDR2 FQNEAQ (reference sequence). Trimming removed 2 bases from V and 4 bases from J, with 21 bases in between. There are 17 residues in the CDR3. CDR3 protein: CASSLNLGRVVIYEQYF. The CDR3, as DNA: TGTGCCAGCAGCTTAAACCTCGGCAGGGTGGTTATTTACGAGCAGTACTTC.

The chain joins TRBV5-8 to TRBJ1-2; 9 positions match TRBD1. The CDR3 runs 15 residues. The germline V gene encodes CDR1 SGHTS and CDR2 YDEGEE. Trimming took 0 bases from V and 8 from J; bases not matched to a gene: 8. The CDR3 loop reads CASSLARTGARGYTF. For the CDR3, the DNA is TGTGCCAGCAGCTTGGCCAGGACAGGGGCGCGGGGCTACACCTTC.

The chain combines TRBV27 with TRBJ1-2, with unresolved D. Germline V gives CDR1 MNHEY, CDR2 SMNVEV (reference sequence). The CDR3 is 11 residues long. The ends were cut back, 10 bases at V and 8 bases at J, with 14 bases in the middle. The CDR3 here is CATRSHQGYTF. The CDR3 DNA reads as TGTGCCACCAGATCCCATCAGGGCTACACCTTC.

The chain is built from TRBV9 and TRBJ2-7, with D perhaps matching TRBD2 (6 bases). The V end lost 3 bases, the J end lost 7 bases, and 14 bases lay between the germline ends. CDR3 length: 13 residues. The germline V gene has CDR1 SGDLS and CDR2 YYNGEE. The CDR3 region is CASSAALAREQYF. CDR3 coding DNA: TGTGCCAGCAGCGCCGCCCTAGCGCGTGAGCAGTACTTC.

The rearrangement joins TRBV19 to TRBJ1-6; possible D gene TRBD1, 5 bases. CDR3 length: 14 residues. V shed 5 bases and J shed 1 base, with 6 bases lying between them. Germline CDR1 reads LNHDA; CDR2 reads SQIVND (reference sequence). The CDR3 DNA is TGTGCCAGTAGTGGACATTCCTATAATTCACCCCTCCACTTT. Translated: CASSGHSYNSPLHF.

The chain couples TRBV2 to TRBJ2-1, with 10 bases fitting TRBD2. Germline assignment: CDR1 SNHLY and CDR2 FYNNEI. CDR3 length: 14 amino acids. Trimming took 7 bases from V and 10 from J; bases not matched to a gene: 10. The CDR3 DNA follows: TGTGCCAGCATGTGGCTAGCGGGAGCAGGGGAGCAGTTCTTC. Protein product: CASMWLAGAGEQFF.

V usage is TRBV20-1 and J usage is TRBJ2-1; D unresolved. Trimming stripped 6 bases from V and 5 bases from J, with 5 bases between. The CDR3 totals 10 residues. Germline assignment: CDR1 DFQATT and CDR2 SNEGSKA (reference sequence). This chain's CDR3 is CSAIDNEQFF. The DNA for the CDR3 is TGCAGTGCGATAGACAATGAGCAGTTCTTC.

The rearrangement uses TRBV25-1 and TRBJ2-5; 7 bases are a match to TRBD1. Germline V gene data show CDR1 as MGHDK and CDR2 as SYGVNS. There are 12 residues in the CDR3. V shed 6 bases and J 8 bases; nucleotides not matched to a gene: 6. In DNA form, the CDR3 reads TGTGCCAGCAGGACGGGACAGAACACCCAGTACTTC. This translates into CASRTGQNTQYF.

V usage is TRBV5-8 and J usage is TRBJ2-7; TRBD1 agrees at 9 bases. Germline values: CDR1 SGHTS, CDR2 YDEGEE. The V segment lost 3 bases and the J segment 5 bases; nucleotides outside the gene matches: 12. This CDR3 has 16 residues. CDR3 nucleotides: TGTGCCAGCAGCTGGGCCCCCGGGACAGGGTTCAACGAGCAGTACTTC. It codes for CASSWAPGTGFNEQYF.

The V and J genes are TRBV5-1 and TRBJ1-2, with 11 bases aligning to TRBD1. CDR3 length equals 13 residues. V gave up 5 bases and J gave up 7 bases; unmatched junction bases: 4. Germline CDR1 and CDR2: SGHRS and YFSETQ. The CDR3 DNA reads TGCGCCAGCAGTATGGACAGGGGGCTTGGCTACACCTTC. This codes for CASSMDRGLGYTF. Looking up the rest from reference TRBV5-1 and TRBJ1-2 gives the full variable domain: KAGVTQTPRYLIKTRGQQVTLSCSPISGHRSVSWYQQTPGQGLQFLFEYFSETQRNKGNFPGRFSGRQFSNSRSEMNVSTLELGDSALYLCASSMDRGLGYTFGSGTRLTVV.

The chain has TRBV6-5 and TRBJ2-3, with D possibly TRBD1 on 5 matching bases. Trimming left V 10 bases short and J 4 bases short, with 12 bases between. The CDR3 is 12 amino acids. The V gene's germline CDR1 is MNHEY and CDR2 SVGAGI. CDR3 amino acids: CATKGEPDTQYF. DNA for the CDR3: TGTGCCACCAAAGGGGAACCAGATACGCAGTATTTT.

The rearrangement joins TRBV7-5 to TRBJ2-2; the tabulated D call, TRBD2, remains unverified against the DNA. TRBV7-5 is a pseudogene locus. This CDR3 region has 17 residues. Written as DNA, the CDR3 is TGTGCCAGAAGCTTAACTAGCGGGGGAGTGAACACCGGGGAGCTGTTTTTT. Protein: CARSLTSGGVNTGELFF.

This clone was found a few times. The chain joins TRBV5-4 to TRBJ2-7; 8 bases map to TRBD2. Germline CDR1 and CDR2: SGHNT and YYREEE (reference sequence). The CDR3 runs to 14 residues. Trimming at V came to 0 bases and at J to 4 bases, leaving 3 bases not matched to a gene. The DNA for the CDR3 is TGTGCCAGCAGCTTGGGGACTAGCTCTTACGAGCAGTACTTC. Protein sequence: CASSLGTSSYEQYF.

CDR3 sequence (DNA): TGTGCCAGTAGTATAGAGGGTGGAGGGCTCGAGACCCAGTACTTC. Translated, it gives CASSIEGGGLETQYF. The gene calls are TRBV19 and TRBJ2-5; possible D gene TRBD2, 6 bases. The V gene's germline CDR1 is LNHDA and CDR2 SQIVND (reference sequence). Deletions cut 0 bases from V and 5 bases from J, with 13 bases between. The CDR3 totals 15 residues.

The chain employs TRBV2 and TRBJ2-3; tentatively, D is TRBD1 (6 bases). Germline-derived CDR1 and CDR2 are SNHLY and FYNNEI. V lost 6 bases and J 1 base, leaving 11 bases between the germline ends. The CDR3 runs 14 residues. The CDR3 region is CASSGDTRTDTQYF. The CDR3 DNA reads TGTGCCAGCAGCGGGGACACCCGCACAGATACGCAGTATTTT.

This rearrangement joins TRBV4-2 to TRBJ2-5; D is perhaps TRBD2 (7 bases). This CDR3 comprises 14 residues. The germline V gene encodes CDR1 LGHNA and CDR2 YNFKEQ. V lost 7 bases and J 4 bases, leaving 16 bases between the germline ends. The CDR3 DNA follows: TGTGCCAGCAAACCCCGGGGGGCCTCAGAGACCCAGTACTTC. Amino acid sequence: CASKPRGASETQYF.

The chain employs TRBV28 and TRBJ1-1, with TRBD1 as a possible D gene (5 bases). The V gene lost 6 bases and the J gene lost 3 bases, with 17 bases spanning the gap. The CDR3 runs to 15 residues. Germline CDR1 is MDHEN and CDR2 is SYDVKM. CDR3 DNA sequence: TGTGCCAGCAGCCCGTGGACACAGGTCGACACTGAAGCTTTCTTT. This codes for CASSPWTQVDTEAFF.